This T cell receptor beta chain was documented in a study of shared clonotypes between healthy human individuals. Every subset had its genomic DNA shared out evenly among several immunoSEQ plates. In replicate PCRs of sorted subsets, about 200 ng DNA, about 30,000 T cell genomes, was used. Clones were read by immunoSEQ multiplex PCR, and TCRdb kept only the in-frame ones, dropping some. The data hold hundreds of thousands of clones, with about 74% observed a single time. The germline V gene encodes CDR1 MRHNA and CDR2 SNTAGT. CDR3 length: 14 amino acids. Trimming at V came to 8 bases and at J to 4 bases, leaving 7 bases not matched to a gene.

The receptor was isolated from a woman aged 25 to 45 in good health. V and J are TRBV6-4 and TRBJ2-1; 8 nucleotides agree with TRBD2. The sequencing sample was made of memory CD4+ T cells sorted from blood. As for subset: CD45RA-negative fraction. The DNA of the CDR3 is TGTGCCAGCGAGCGGGAGAATTTTTACAATGAGCAGTTCTTC. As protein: CASERENFYNEQFF.